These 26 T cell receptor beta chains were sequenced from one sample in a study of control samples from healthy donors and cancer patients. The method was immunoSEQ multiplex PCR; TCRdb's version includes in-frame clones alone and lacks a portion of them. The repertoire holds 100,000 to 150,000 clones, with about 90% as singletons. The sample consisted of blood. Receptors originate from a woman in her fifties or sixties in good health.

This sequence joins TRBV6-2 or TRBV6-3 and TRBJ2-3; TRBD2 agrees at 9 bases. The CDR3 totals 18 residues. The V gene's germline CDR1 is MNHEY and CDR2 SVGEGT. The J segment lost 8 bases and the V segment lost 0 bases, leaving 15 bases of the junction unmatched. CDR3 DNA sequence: TGTGCCAGCAGTTACTCGGGACCGGCGGGGGGGCTTGGTGGTACGCAGTATTTT. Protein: CASSYSGPAGGLGGTQYF.

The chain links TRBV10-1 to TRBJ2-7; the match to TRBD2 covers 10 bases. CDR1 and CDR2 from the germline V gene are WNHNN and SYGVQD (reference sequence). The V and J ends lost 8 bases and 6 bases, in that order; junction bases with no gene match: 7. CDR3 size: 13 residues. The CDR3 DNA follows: TGCGCCAGCTCCTTAGCGGGAGGTTCCGAGCAGTACTTC. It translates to CASSLAGGSEQYF.

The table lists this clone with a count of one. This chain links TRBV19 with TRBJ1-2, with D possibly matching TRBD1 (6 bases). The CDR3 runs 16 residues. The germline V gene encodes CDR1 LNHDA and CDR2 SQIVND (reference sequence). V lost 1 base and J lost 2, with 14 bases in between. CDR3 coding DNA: TGTGCCAGTAGTATAGCCGGGGGCACCGCAAACTATGGCTACACCTTC. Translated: CASSIAGGTANYGYTF.

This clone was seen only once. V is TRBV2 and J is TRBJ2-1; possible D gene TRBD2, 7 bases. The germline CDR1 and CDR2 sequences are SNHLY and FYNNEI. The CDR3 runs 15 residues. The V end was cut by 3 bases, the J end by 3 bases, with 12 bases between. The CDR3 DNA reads TGTGCCAGCAGTGAGGGAGGGACAAACTACAATGAGCAGTTCTTC. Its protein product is CASSEGGTNYNEQFF.

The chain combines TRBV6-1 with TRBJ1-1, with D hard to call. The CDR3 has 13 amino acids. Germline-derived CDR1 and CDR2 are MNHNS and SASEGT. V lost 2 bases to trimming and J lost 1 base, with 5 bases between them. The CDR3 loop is CASSESANTEAFF. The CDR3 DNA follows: TGTGCCAGCAGTGAATCCGCGAACACTGAAGCTTTCTTT.

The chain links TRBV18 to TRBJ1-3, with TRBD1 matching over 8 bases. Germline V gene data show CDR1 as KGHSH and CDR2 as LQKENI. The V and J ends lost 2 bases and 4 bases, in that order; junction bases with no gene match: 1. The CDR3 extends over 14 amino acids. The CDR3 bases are TGTGCCAGCTCACCAGGGGACAGGGGAAACACCATATATTTT. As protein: CASSPGDRGNTIYF.

The CDR3 region is CASSSGQYQETQYF. Written as DNA, the CDR3 is TGTGCCAGCAGCTCAGGACAGTACCAAGAGACCCAGTACTTC. The rearrangement joins TRBV5-4 to TRBJ2-5, with TRBD1 as a possible D gene (6 bases). In germline, CDR1 is SGHNT, CDR2 YYREEE (reference sequence). The CDR3 has 14 amino acids. The V gene lost 3 bases and the J gene lost 0 bases, with 9 bases spanning the gap.

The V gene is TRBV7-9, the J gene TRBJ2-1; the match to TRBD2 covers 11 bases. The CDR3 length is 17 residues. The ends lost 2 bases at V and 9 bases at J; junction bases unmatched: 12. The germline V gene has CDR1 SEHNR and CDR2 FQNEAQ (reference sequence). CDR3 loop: CASSLSGSGGAGVEQFF. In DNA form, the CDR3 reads TGTGCCAGCAGCTTAAGCGGTAGCGGGGGGGCGGGAGTTGAGCAGTTCTTC.

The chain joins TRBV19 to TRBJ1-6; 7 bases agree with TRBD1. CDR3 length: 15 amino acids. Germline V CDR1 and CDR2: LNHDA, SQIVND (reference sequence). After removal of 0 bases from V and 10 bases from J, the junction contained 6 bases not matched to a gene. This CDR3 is CASSIDRQGGSPLHF. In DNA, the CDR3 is TGTGCCAGTAGTATAGATCGGCAGGGGGGGTCACCCCTCCACTTT.

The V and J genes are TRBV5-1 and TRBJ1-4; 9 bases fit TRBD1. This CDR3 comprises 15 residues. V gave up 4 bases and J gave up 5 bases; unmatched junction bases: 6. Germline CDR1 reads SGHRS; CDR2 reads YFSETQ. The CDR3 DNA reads TGCGCCAGCAGCCCCCCCGGGACAGGGAATGAAAAACTGTTTTTT. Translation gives CASSPPGTGNEKLFF.

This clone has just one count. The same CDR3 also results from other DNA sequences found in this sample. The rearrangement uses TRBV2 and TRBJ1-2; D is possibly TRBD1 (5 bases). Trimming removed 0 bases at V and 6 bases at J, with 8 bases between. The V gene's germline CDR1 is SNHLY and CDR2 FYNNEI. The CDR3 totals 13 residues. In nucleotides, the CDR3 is TGTGCCAGCAGTGAAGCGCGGGGGAATGGCTACACCTTC. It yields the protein CASSEARGNGYTF.

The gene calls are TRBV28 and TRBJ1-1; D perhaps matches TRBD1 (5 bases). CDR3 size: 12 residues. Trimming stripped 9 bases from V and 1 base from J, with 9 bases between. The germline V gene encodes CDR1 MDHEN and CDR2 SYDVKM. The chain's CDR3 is CARGAGNTEAFF. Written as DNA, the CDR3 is TGTGCCAGAGGGGCAGGGAACACTGAAGCTTTCTTT.

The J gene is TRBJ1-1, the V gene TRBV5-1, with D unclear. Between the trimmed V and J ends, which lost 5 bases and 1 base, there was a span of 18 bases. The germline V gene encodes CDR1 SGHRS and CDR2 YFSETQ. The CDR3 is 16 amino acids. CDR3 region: CASRTRADNGNTEAFF. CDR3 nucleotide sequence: TGCGCCAGCAGGACGCGGGCCGACAATGGGAACACTGAAGCTTTCTTT. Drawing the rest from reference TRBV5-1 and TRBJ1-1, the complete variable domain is KAGVTQTPRYLIKTRGQQVTLSCSPISGHRSVSWYQQTPGQGLQFLFEYFSETQRNKGNFPGRFSGRQFSNSRSEMNVSTLELGDSALYLCASRTRADNGNTEAFFGQGTRLTVV.

CDR3 amino acids: CASSAEEGTGYGYTF. The CDR3 bases are TGTGCCAGCAGCGCGGAGGAAGGGACGGGCTATGGCTACACCTTC. J is TRBJ1-2 and V is TRBV5-6, with TRBD1 as a possible D gene (5 bases). Germline V CDR1 and CDR2: SGHDT, YYEEEE. The V end lost 4 bases, the J end lost 4 bases, and 17 bases lay between the germline ends. The CDR3 sequence is 15 residues long.

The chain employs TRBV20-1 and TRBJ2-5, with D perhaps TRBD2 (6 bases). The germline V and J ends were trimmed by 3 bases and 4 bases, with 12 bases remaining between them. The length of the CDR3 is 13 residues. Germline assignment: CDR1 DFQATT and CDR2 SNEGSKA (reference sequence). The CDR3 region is CSASSTSRETQYF. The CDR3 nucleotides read TGCAGTGCTAGTAGTACTAGCAGAGAGACCCAGTACTTC.

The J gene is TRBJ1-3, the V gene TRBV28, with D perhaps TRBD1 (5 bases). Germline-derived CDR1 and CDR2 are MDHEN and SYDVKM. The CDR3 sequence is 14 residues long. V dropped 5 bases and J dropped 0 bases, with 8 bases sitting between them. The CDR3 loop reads CASSVQDSGNTIYF. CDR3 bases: TGTGCCAGCAGTGTACAGGACTCTGGAAACACCATATATTTT. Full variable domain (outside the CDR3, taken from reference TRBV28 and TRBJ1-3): DVKVTQSSRYLVKRTGEKVFLECVQDMDHENMFWYRQDPGLGLRLIYFSYDVKMKEKGDIPEGYSVSREKKERFSLILESASTNQTSMYLCASSVQDSGNTIYFGEGSWLTVV.

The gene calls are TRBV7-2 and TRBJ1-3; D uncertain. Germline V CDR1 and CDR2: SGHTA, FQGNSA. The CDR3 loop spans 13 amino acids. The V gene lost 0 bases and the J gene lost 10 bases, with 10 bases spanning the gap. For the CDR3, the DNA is TGTGCCAGCAGCTTAGCGCTGGAGGTGACCATATATTTT. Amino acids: CASSLALEVTIYF.

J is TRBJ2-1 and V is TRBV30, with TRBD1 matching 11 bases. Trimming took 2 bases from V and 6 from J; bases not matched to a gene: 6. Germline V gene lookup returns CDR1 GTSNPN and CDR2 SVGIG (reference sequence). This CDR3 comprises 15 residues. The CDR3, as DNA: TGTGCCTGGAGTAGGACAGGGGGCGAGGGCAATGAGCAGTTCTTC. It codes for CAWSRTGGEGNEQFF.

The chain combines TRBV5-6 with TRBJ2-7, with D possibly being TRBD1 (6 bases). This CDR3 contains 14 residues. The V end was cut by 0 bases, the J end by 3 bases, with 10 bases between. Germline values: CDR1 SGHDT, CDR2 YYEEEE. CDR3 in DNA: TGTGCCAGCAGCTTGGGCGGACAGAGCTACGAGCAGTACTTC. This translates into CASSLGGQSYEQYF.

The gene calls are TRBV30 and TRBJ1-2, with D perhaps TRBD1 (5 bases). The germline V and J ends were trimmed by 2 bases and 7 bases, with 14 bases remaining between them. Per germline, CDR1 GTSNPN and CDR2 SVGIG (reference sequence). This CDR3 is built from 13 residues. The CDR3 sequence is CAWSLITQGGYTF. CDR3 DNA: TGTGCCTGGAGTCTAATCACGCAGGGTGGCTACACCTTC.

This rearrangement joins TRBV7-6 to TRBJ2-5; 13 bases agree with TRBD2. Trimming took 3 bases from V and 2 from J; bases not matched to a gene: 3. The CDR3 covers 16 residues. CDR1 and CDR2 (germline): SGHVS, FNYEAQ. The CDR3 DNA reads TGTGCCAGCAGCTTGGCGGGACTAGCGGGACAAGAGACCCAGTACTTC. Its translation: CASSLAGLAGQETQYF.

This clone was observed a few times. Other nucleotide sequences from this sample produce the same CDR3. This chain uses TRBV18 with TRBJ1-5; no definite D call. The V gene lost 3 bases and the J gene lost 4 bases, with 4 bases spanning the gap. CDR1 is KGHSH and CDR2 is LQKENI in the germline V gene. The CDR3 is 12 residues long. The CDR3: CASSPGNQPQHF. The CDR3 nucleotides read TGTGCCAGCTCACCGGGGAATCAGCCCCAGCATTTT.

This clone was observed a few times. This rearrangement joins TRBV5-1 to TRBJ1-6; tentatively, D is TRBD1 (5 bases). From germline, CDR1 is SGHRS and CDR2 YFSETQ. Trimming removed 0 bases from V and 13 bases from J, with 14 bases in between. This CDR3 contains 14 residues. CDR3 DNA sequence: TGCGCCAGCAGCTTGGACCCAGGGTTTGGGCCCCTCCACTTT. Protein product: CASSLDPGFGPLHF.

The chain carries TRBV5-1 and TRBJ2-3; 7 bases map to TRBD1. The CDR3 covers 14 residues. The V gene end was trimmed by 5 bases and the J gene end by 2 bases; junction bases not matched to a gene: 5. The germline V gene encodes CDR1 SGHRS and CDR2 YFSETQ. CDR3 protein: CASRPGQTTDTQYF. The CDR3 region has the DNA TGCGCCAGCAGACCGGGACAGACCACAGATACGCAGTATTTT.

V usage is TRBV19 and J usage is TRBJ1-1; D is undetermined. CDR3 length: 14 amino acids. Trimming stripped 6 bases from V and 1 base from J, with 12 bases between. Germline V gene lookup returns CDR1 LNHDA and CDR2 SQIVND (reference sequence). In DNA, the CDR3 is TGTGCCAGTAGCCATCGGGCCGCGAACACTGAAGCTTTCTTT. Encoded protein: CASSHRAANTEAFF. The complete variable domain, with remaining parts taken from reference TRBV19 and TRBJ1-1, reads DGGITQSPKYLFRKEGQNVTLSCEQNLNHDAMYWYRQDPGQGLRLIYYSQIVNDFQKGDIAEGYSVSREKKESFPLTVTSAQKNPTAFYLCASSHRAANTEAFFGQGTRLTVV.

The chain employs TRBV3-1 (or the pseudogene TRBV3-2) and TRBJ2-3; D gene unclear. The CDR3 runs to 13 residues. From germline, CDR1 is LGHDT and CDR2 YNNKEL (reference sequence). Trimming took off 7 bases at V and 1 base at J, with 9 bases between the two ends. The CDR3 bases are TGTGCCAGCACCGTCCGGGGCACAGATACGCAGTATTTT. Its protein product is CASTVRGTDTQYF.